Presented here are 31 T cell receptor beta chains from one specimen sequenced in a study of cytomegalovirus exposure and HLA in healthy donors. PCR involved 60 Vbeta and 13 Jbeta primers. TCRdb's copy holds only in-frame clones and misses some; the assay was immunoSEQ multiplex PCR. The sample lists 170,000 or so clones; around 75% were seen once. The sequenced sample consisted of PBMCs. The receptor source for this set is a male donor in good health and CMV-seronegative.

The chain joins TRBV27 to TRBJ2-3; TRBD1 might be the D (5 bases). Germline loops: CDR1 MNHEY, CDR2 SMNVEV (reference sequence). The length of the CDR3 is 18 residues. V lost 3 bases, J lost 4 bases, and 23 bases lay in between. As DNA, the CDR3 is TGTGCCAGCAGTTTGAAAGCCCCAATGGGGCGGCGCGCAGATACGCAGTATTTT. Its protein is CASSLKAPMGRRADTQYF.

The chain carries TRBV6-1 and TRBJ2-5; no clear D gene. The J call is uncertain, as TRBJ2-7 better fits the DNA end. This CDR3 spans 10 amino acids. Germline V gene sequence: CDR1 MNHNS, CDR2 SASEGT. The CDR3, as DNA: TGTGCGACCGAGGCCTACGAGCAGTACTTC. Translated: CATEAYEQYF.

This chain links TRBV11-2 with TRBJ2-7, with TRBD2 matching over 9 bases. From germline, CDR1 is SGHAT and CDR2 FQNNGV. The CDR3 has 19 residues. J was trimmed by 0 bases and V by 5 bases; bases with no gene match: 17. The CDR3 region has the DNA TGTGCCAGCAGCCCCCCTAGACTGGCGGGAGGGAGATACTCCTACGAGCAGTACTTC. The encoded protein is CASSPPRLAGGRYSYEQYF. Complete variable domain (other parts from reference TRBV11-2 and TRBJ2-7): EAGVAQSPRYKIIEKRQSVAFWCNPISGHATLYWYQQILGQGPKLLIQFQNNGVVDDSQLPKDRFSAERLKGVDSTLKIQPAKLEDSAVYLCASSPPRLAGGRYSYEQYFGPGTRLTVT.

V gene TRBV11-2 combines with J gene TRBJ2-4; possible D gene TRBD1, 5 bases. The CDR3 runs to 13 residues. Germline V gives CDR1 SGHAT, CDR2 FQNNGV. V was trimmed by 6 bases and J by 5 bases, leaving 11 bases between them. CDR3: CASSAGLENIQYF. DNA of the CDR3: TGTGCCAGCAGTGCAGGGTTGGAAAACATTCAGTACTTC.

This clone has more than one count but fewer than ten. The V gene is TRBV7-9, the J gene TRBJ1-5; tentative D call: TRBD1 (5 bases). CDR1 is SEHNR and CDR2 is FQNEAQ in the germline V gene (reference sequence). Trimming took 5 bases from V and 5 from J, leaving 13 bases between them. The CDR3 covers 14 residues. Written as DNA, the CDR3 is TGTGCCAGCAGCCCGCGGGACTCCGATCAGCCCCAGCATTTT. It encodes CASSPRDSDQPQHF.

This clone showed up just once. For the CDR3, the DNA is TGTGCCAGCAGCTTGCTCGGGGGGGCCTACGAGCAGTACTTC. This gives the protein CASSLLGGAYEQYF. This chain uses TRBV5-4 with TRBJ2-7; 8 bases agree with TRBD2. This CDR3 spans 14 amino acids. The V segment lost 1 base and the J segment 2 bases; nucleotides outside the gene matches: 2. Germline lookup yields CDR1 SGHNT and CDR2 YYREEE (reference sequence).

This clone was seen only a few times. The chain links TRBV19 to TRBJ1-5; 7 nucleotides agree with TRBD1. V trimming: 5 bases; J trimming: 7 bases; junction bases outside the gene matches: 8. The CDR3 totals 14 residues. Germline V gene lookup returns CDR1 LNHDA and CDR2 SQIVND (reference sequence). The chain's CDR3 is CASSLRTGLQPQHF. As DNA, the CDR3 is TGTGCCAGTAGTCTGAGGACAGGCCTGCAGCCCCAGCATTTT.

This clone came up a few times. The chain employs TRBV19 and TRBJ2-7; D unresolved. The V end was cut by 5 bases, the J end by 5 bases, with 7 bases between. This CDR3 has 11 amino acids. Germline lookup yields CDR1 LNHDA and CDR2 SQIVND (reference sequence). In DNA, the CDR3 is TGTGCCAGTAGTGAGTCAAACGAGCAGTACTTC. Translated, it gives CASSESNEQYF.

The genes are TRBV28 and TRBJ1-5; no clear D gene. The CDR3 has 15 residues. With 5 bases removed from V and 4 bases from J, the gap between germline ends came to 15 bases. The germline V gene has CDR1 MDHEN and CDR2 SYDVKM. The CDR3 protein is CASSHGHTENQPQHF. The CDR3 coding sequence is TGTGCCAGCAGTCACGGTCATACAGAAAATCAGCCCCAGCATTTT.

The rearrangement joins TRBV15 to TRBJ2-5; perhaps TRBD2 as D (5 bases). The CDR3 length is 16 residues. Germline CDR1 is LNHNV and CDR2 is YYDKDF (reference sequence). The V end lost 3 bases, the J end lost 5 bases, and 19 bases lay between the germline ends. DNA for the CDR3: TGTGCCACCAGCAGTTTCAGTAATGCGGGTGGGGAGACCCAGTACTTC. It is translated as CATSSFSNAGGETQYF. The full variable domain, completed using reference TRBV15 and TRBJ2-5, is DAMVIQNPRYQVTQFGKPVTLSCSQTLNHNVMYWYQQKSSQAPKLLFHYYDKDFNNEADTPDNFQSRRPNTSFCFLDIRSPGLGDTAMYLCATSSFSNAGGETQYFGPGTRLLVL.

The rearrangement uses TRBV10-1 and TRBJ1-2; a possible D gene is TRBD1 (5 bases). The length of the CDR3 is 15 residues. CDR1 and CDR2 (germline): WNHNN, SYGVQD (reference sequence). Trimming removed 4 bases at V and 8 bases at J, with 20 bases between. CDR3 coding DNA: TGCGCCAGCAGTGTAGCCCGCGAGGGACTCGCCGGCTACACCTTC. Translating it yields CASSVAREGLAGYTF.

The gene calls are TRBV6-5 and TRBJ1-4, with 9 nucleotides matching TRBD1. With 6 bases clipped from V and 9 bases from J, the junction kept 8 bases outside the gene matches. The germline gives CDR1 MNHEY, CDR2 SVGAGI. CDR3 size: 14 residues. The CDR3 region is CASSTGTGSKKLFF. The CDR3 DNA follows: TGTGCCAGCAGCACCGGGACAGGGTCGAAAAAACTGTTTTTT.

The chain couples TRBV6-1 to TRBJ2-7; tentative D call: TRBD1 (5 bases). CDR1 is MNHNS, CDR2 SASEGT, per germline. Trimming took off 4 bases at V and 6 bases at J, with 19 bases between the two ends. This CDR3 is built from 15 residues. CDR3 in DNA: TGTGCCAGCAGTGCCTCAGCGACTTGGGGCTCCGAGCAGTACTTC. Translating gives CASSASATWGSEQYF.

The chain recombines TRBV7-8 with TRBJ1-5, with D maybe TRBD1 (6 bases). With 5 bases removed from V and 3 bases from J, the gap between germline ends came to 14 bases. Germline V CDR1 and CDR2: SGHVS, FQNEAQ. There are 15 residues in the CDR3. The DNA of the CDR3 is TGTGCCAGCAGCCCCGACAGGACGTACAATCAGCCCCAGCATTTT. Its protein is CASSPDRTYNQPQHF.

This chain links TRBV30 with TRBJ1-4; maybe TRBD1 (5 bases). Trimming cost V 8 bases and J 1 base, with 8 bases left between them. Looked up from germline, CDR1 is GTSNPN and CDR2 is SVGIG (reference sequence). This CDR3 has 12 residues. In nucleotides, the CDR3 is TGTGCCCTGGGGGGAACTAATGAAAAACTGTTTTTT. Residues: CALGGTNEKLFF. The full variable domain, its missing parts supplied by reference TRBV30 and TRBJ1-4, is SQTIHQWPATLVQPVGSPLSLECTVEGTSNPNLYWYRQAAGRGLQLLFYSVGIGQISSEVPQNLSASRPQDRQFILSSKKLLLSDSGFYLCALGGTNEKLFFGSGTQLSVL.

With regard to this clone: Other nucleotide sequences in the sample specify the same CDR3. The chain uses TRBV5-1 and TRBJ2-5; D may be TRBD2 (5 bases). CDR3 size: 14 residues. The germline gives CDR1 SGHRS, CDR2 YFSETQ. The V end was cut by 4 bases, the J end by 4 bases, with 14 bases between. DNA of the CDR3: TGCGCCAGCAGCCGGGAAAAGGCGGGAGAGACCCAGTACTTC. It encodes CASSREKAGETQYF. The full variable domain, in which reference TRBV5-1 and TRBJ2-5 provide the parts outside the CDR3, is KAGVTQTPRYLIKTRGQQVTLSCSPISGHRSVSWYQQTPGQGLQFLFEYFSETQRNKGNFPGRFSGRQFSNSRSEMNVSTLELGDSALYLCASSREKAGETQYFGPGTRLLVL.

V is TRBV30 and J is TRBJ2-7, with 9 bases lining up with TRBD1. V shed 6 bases and J 2 bases; nucleotides not matched to a gene: 14. The length of the CDR3 is 16 residues. Germline values: CDR1 GTSNPN, CDR2 SVGIG (reference sequence). The CDR3 DNA reads as TGTGCCTGTCAAACCCTCCCGGGACAGGGAGCCTACGAGCAGTACTTC. It is translated as CACQTLPGQGAYEQYF.

V and J are TRBV30 and TRBJ2-3; 7 positions agree with TRBD2. The germline gives CDR1 GTSNPN, CDR2 SVGIG (reference sequence). V lost 4 bases to trimming and J lost 2 bases; unmatched junction nucleotides: 3. The CDR3 is 13 amino acids. The CDR3 DNA sequence: TGTGCCTGGACGGGGACTACCACAGATACGCAGTATTTT. It specifies CAWTGTTTDTQYF.

Written as DNA, the CDR3 is TGTGCCAGCAGCATTGGACAGGGACTTTCTGAAAAACTGTTTTTT. Its protein is CASSIGQGLSEKLFF. The genes are TRBV11-2 and TRBJ1-4; TRBD1 agrees at 8 bases. This CDR3 is 15 amino acids long. With V trimmed by 5 bases and J by 7 bases, 9 bases remained unmatched. CDR1 is SGHAT and CDR2 is FQNNGV in the germline V gene.

The V and J genes are TRBV28 and TRBJ1-1; D might be TRBD1 (6 bases). Trimming pared 5 bases from V and 5 bases from J, leaving 9 bases between. From germline, CDR1 is MDHEN and CDR2 SYDVKM. This CDR3 contains 12 residues. In DNA form, the CDR3 reads TGTGCCAGCAGTGCGAGGGGGACTGAAGCTTTCTTT. Translating it yields CASSARGTEAFF. The complete variable domain, with remaining parts taken from reference TRBV28 and TRBJ1-1, reads DVKVTQSSRYLVKRTGEKVFLECVQDMDHENMFWYRQDPGLGLRLIYFSYDVKMKEKGDIPEGYSVSREKKERFSLILESASTNQTSMYLCASSARGTEAFFGQGTRLTVV.

This chain uses TRBV29-1 with TRBJ2-1, with TRBD1 as a possible D gene (6 bases). Looked up from germline, CDR1 is SQVTM and CDR2 is ANQGSEA. The V gene lost 7 bases and the J gene lost 2 bases, with 9 bases spanning the gap. CDR3 length: 12 amino acids. The CDR3 sequence: CSAEGAYNEQFF. The DNA of the CDR3 is TGCAGCGCCGAGGGGGCCTACAATGAGCAGTTCTTC.

V and J are TRBV4-1 and TRBJ2-5; D uncertain. CDR1 is MGHRA and CDR2 is YSYEKL in the germline V gene. Trimming removed 0 bases from V and 1 base from J, with 9 bases in between. The CDR3 is made up of 15 amino acids. Here the CDR3 reads CASSQDLGSQETQYF. In DNA form, the CDR3 reads TGCGCCAGCAGCCAAGATCTAGGTTCCCAAGAGACCCAGTACTTC.

This clone appeared a single time. This rearrangement joins TRBV7-9 to TRBJ2-1; a possible D gene is TRBD1 (5 bases). The length of the CDR3 is 16 residues. The ends were cut back, 2 bases at V and 0 bases at J, with 11 bases in the middle. Germline loops: CDR1 SEHNR, CDR2 FQNEAQ (reference sequence). The CDR3 DNA is TGTGCCAGCAGCTTACCTACAGGTAGCTCCTACAATGAGCAGTTCTTC. Protein sequence: CASSLPTGSSYNEQFF.

The V call is TRBV28, the J call TRBJ1-5; D perhaps matches TRBD1 (5 bases). Trimming left V 3 bases short and J 9 bases short, with 12 bases between. The CDR3 totals 13 residues. Looked up from germline, CDR1 is MDHEN and CDR2 is SYDVKM. CDR3 amino acids: CASSLDTTGPQHF. In DNA form, the CDR3 reads TGTGCCAGCAGTTTGGACACGACGGGGCCCCAGCATTTT.

This clone was counted only a few times. The J gene is TRBJ1-4, the V gene TRBV4-2, with D maybe TRBD1 (6 bases). The CDR3 has 15 amino acids. Germline values: CDR1 LGHNA, CDR2 YNFKEQ. Trimming took off 0 bases at V and 8 bases at J, with 13 bases between the two ends. In nucleotides, the CDR3 is TGTGCCAGCAGCCAAGATGGGGGCGCTGGGGAAAAACTGTTTTTT. Translation gives CASSQDGGAGEKLFF.

The J gene is TRBJ1-2, the V gene TRBV2; TRBD1 aligns across 9 bases. The CDR3 totals 14 residues. V trimming: 6 bases; J trimming: 6 bases; junction bases outside the gene matches: 8. CDR1 is SNHLY and CDR2 is FYNNEI in the germline V gene. The CDR3 nucleotides read TGTGCCAGCAGCGGGGACAGGGTTGGTAATGGCTACACCTTC. Translating it yields CASSGDRVGNGYTF.

The chain couples TRBV4-3 to TRBJ1-5; D remains ambiguous. The V end lost 1 base, the J end lost 1 base, and 8 bases lay between the germline ends. Germline V gene data show CDR1 as LGHNA and CDR2 as YSLEER. The CDR3 runs to 15 residues. CDR3 region: CASSQGQASNQPQHF. CDR3 sequence (DNA): TGCGCCAGCAGCCAAGGGCAGGCAAGCAATCAGCCCCAGCATTTT.

Here the CDR3 reads CAWSRTGVGEKLFF. The CDR3 DNA reads TGTGCCTGGAGTAGGACAGGGGTGGGTGAAAAACTGTTTTTT. The chain couples TRBV30 to TRBJ1-4, with TRBD1 identical over 9 bases. After removal of 2 bases from V and 7 bases from J, the junction contained 5 bases not matched to a gene. CDR1 is GTSNPN and CDR2 is SVGIG in the germline V gene (reference sequence). There are 14 residues in the CDR3.

The V and J genes are TRBV28 and TRBJ1-2; D gene ambiguous. V gave up 6 bases and J gave up 1 base, with 6 bases separating them. Germline V lookup: CDR1 MDHEN, CDR2 SYDVKM. CDR3 length equals 12 residues. The CDR3 sequence is CASSTYNYGYTF. The CDR3 coding sequence is TGTGCCAGCAGCACATATAACTATGGCTACACCTTC.

The chain carries TRBV7-3 and TRBJ2-3; 14 bases are a match to TRBD2. The junction had 3 bases not matched to a gene; V was cut back by 4 bases and J by 6 bases. CDR1 and CDR2 from the germline V gene are SGHTA and FQGTGA. This CDR3 contains 15 residues. CDR3 region: CASSYRTSGRDTQYF. The DNA of the CDR3 is TGTGCCAGCAGCTACCGGACTAGCGGGAGGGATACGCAGTATTTT.

The rearrangement joins TRBV4-1 to TRBJ2-5; 14 nucleotides align to TRBD2. This CDR3 contains 17 residues. Germline V gene sequence: CDR1 MGHRA, CDR2 YSYEKL. Trimming took 3 bases from V and 5 from J; bases not matched to a gene: 8. The chain's CDR3 is CASSQGLAGAVRETQYF. The CDR3, as DNA: TGCGCCAGCAGCCAGGGACTAGCGGGGGCCGTTAGGGAGACCCAGTACTTC.